This T cell receptor beta chain was observed in a study of blood T cells in healthy people across ages. Study-wide points: Researchers deemed the diversity estimates from one million T cells underestimates.

A second PCR of roughly 7 to 11 cycles used a sample-barcoded 5' primer and a J-beta primer mix. TCRdb ran MiXCR on the 5' RACE reads and lists one entry per CDR3 protein. The data show 540,000 or so distinct CDR3 sequences, around 24% seen once. Remarks on this clonotype: The antigen is not known.

The same specimen was also included in a second study, on T cells of mothers and their children. That work contributes: The authors found no persistent microchimeric T cell clones.

This TCR was recovered from a boy aged 5-17 years in good health. Sample: blood.

CDR3 loop: CASSQDYAGMNTEAFF. CDR3 bases: TGCGCCAGCAGCCAAGATTACGCAGGCATGAACACTGAAGCTTTCTTT. The chain couples TRBV4-3 to TRBJ1-1; D unclear. V was clipped by 0 bases and J by 0 bases, with 11 bases between them. CDR3 length: 16 amino acids. Germline V gene sequence: CDR1 LGHNA, CDR2 YSLEER.